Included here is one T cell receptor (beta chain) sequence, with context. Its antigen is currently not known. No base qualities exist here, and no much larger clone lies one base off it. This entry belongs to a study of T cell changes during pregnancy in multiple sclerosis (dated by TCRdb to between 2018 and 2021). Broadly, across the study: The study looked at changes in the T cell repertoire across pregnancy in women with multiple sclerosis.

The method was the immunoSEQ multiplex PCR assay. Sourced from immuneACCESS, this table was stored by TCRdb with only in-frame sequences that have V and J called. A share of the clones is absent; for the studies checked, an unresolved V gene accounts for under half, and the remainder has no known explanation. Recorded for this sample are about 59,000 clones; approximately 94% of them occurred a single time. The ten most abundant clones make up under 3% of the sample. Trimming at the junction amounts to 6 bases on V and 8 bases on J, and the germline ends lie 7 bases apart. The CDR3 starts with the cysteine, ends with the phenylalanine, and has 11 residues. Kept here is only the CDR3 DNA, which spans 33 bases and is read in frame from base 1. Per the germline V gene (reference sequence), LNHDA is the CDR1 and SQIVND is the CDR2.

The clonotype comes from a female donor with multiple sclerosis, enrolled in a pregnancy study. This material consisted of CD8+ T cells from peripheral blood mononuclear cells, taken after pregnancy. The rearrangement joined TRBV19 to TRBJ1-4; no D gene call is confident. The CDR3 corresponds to CASRLGEKLFF. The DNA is TGTGCCAGTAGGCTGGGCGAAAAACTGTTTTTT.